The clone carrying this T cell receptor (beta chain) was counted many times. CDR3 length equals 17 residues. The germline CDR1 and CDR2 sequences are SQVTM and ANQGSEA. V trimming: 0 bases; J trimming: 2 bases; junction bases outside the gene matches: 9. This entry belongs to a study of T-cell memory formation after mild COVID-19. Study-wide background: Largely, TCR clusters stayed within a single donor.

TCRdb passed the 5' RACE reads through MiXCR, listing each CDR3 protein once. The sample lists 300,000 to 400,000 distinct CDR3 sequences; roughly 13% were seen once. This receptor was identified in a young man who had mild COVID-19 (a few samples of this study predate the infection). Cell type and time point are not known. This chain links TRBV29-1 with TRBJ2-1, with TRBD1 identical over 8 bases. Sequencing was done on a sample of PBMCs or a T cell subset sorted from them (not recorded which). DNA of the CDR3: TGCAGCGTTGAAGAACCCCTGGACAGGGCGACCTACAATGAGCAGTTCTTC. This codes for CSVEEPLDRATYNEQFF.